This TCR beta chain was found in a study of blood T cell repertoires in COVID-19. Across the whole study: Material from acute and convalescent COVID-19 was sourced from the United States, Italy and Spain. PBMCs, B-cell-depleted T cells, or T cells provided the cDNA or gDNA that made up the material.

From germline, CDR1 is MNHEY and CDR2 SMNVEV (reference sequence). The ends were cut back, 2 bases at V and 1 base at J, with 18 bases in the middle. CDR3 length: 18 residues. This clone was counted once. Per the original methods: Reference gene primer amplification yielded estimated nucleated cell counts. Assay used: immunoSEQ multiplex PCR; TCRdb lists only in-frame clones, some missing. V and J calls and clone size are those listed in that table; D and trimming were worked out from the DNA. The sample holds 130,000 to 150,000 clones, roughly 89% seen once. The rearrangement uses TRBV27 and TRBJ1-3; tentatively, D is TRBD1 (5 bases). Sequenced input: peripheral blood. This clonotype was sampled from a woman aged 50 to 65 with acute or convalescent COVID-19. The CDR3 bases are TGTGCCAGCAGTTTAGAAGGGGCCGTTAAACTTTCTGGAAACACCATATATTTT. It is translated as CASSLEGAVKLSGNTIYF.